The rows below give T cell receptor beta chains drawn from one sample of a study of blood T cell repertoires in COVID-19. Sequencing was performed with immunoSEQ multiplex PCR; in TCRdb, only in-frame clones are kept and a portion is missing. The top ten hold about 6.8% of the sample, which has some 190,000 clones, nearly 90% seen once. Sequenced sample: peripheral blood. The receptors shown here come from a woman between 40 and 50 years old who had recovered from COVID-19. The CDR3 runs from the conserved cysteine through the conserved F or W. D genes are given only for firm matches. Clone size, where shown, is once, few, many, or a class for clones that have expanded.

.	TRBJ1-4	TRBV7-9	.	TGTGCCAGCAGCTTCGGGTCCGGGGGTAATGAAAAACTGTTTTTT	CASSFGSGGNEKLFF
.	TRBJ1-2	TRBV7-2	.	TGTGCCAGCAGCTTAGCGCGCGGAGGTACCTATGGCTACACCTTC	CASSLARGGTYGYTF
.	TRBJ2-7	TRBV6-6	.	TGTGCCAGCAAACTGACCGGGACTGGCTCCTACGAGCAGTACTTC	CASKLTGTGSYEQYF
.	TRBJ2-1	TRBV19	TRBD2	TGTGCCAGTAGACGCACTAGCGGGAGCTCCTACAATGAGCAGTTCTTC	CASRRTSGSSYNEQFF
.	TRBJ2-1	TRBV6-2/TRBV6-3	TRBD2	TGTGCCAGCAGTTACAGGACGGGAGGCCCGAGCAATGAGCAGTTCTTC	CASSYRTGGPSNEQFF
.	TRBJ2-5	TRBV11-2	.	TGTGCCAGCAGCTTTTGGAGAAAAGAGACCCAGTACTTC	CASSFWRKETQYF
few	TRBJ2-5	TRBV12-3/TRBV12-4	.	TGTGCCAGCAGTTTTCACAGTCAAGAGACCCAGTACTTC	CASSFHSQETQYF
.	TRBJ1-3	TRBV5-1	.	TGCGCCAGCAGCCGGGGTGGGCCCGACCGATACTCTGGAAACACCATATATTTT	CASSRGGPDRYSGNTIYF
few	TRBJ1-3	TRBV6-5	.	TGTGCCAGCAGTTACTCGGATGGGGCCTCTGGAAACACCATATATTTT	CASSYSDGASGNTIYF
once	TRBJ1-5	TRBV24-1	.	TGTGCCACCAGTGATAGGACTAGGGATCAGCCCCAGCATTTT	CATSDRTRDQPQHF
once	TRBJ2-1	TRBV9	TRBD2	TGTGCCAGCAGCGTATGGTTTAGCGGGAGTTCCTACAATGAGCAGTTCTTC	CASSVWFSGSSYNEQFF
.	TRBJ2-7	TRBV6-5	.	TGTGCCAGCGGCCGGGACAAGCCCTACGAGCAGTACTTC	CASGRDKPYEQYF
.	TRBJ1-4	TRBV28	.	TGTGCCAGCAGTTTTGGGGGGTCCGATGAAAAACTGTTTTTT	CASSFGGSDEKLFF
.	TRBJ2-2	TRBV6-1	TRBD1	TGTGCCAGCAGTGAAACACAGGGGTCCACCGGGGAGCTGTTTTTT	CASSETQGSTGELFF
once	TRBJ2-7	TRBV14	.	TGTGCCAGCAGCCACACTTCCTACGAGCAGTACTTC	CASSHTSYEQYF
few	TRBJ2-5	TRBV30	.	TGTGCCTGGGCTCGGCAGGAAGAGACCCAGTACTTC	CAWARQEETQYF
.	TRBJ2-7	TRBV7-2	TRBD2	TGTGCCAGCAGCTTAACAGGACTAGCGAAACCGAGGAGTTCCTACGAGCAGTACTTC	CASSLTGLAKPRSSYEQYF
.	TRBJ2-3	TRBV19	.	TGTGCCAGTAGTATTCAGAGAGGGCCAGATACGCAGTATTTT	CASSIQRGPDTQYF
.	TRBJ2-2	TRBV5-1	TRBD1	TGCGCCAGCAGCTGGACCGGGACAGGGATCGGGGAGCTGTTTTTT	CASSWTGTGIGELFF
.	TRBJ2-7	TRBV19	.	TGTGCCAGTAGTGCGGGACTTTCCTACGAGCAGTACTTC	CASSAGLSYEQYF
.	TRBJ1-4	TRBV18	TRBD1	TGTGCCAGCTCACGCGCCGGGACAGGGGGCAGGGATAATGAAAAACTGTTTTTT	CASSRAGTGGRDNEKLFF
.	TRBJ2-5	TRBV3-1/TRBV3-2	TRBD2	TGTGCCAGCAGTCGGACTAGCGGGAGACGAGGGCAAGAGACCCAGTACTTC	CASSRTSGRRGQETQYF
.	TRBJ2-3	TRBV3-1/TRBV3-2	TRBD2	TGTGCCAGCAGCCAATGGGGATCGGGAGGTGCGTCTCGCACAGATACGCAGTATTTT	CASSQWGSGGASRTDTQYF
.	TRBJ2-3	TRBV10-3	TRBD1	TGTGCCACAATTGGGGGACAGGGGCCAGATACGCAGTATTTT	CATIGGQGPDTQYF
.	TRBJ2-7	TRBV5-1	.	TGCGCCAGCAGCACTACCTACGAGCAGTACTTC	CASSTTYEQYF
.	TRBJ2-1	TRBV7-2	TRBD2	TGTGCCAGCAGCTTAGTGGCGGGAGGATCAAATGAGCAGTTCTTC	CASSLVAGGSNEQFF
.	TRBJ1-1	TRBV5-1	.	TGCGCCAGCAGCTTGGTCGGGACTTTGAACACTGAAGCTTTCTTT	CASSLVGTLNTEAFF
.	TRBJ1-2	TRBV6-5	.	TGTGCCAGCAGACCCGGACAGACCCCCTATGGCTACACCTTC	CASRPGQTPYGYTF
.	TRBJ1-5	TRBV30	.	TGTGCCTGGAGTGTAACGGGGGGCAATCAGCCCCAGCATTTT	CAWSVTGGNQPQHF
.	TRBJ1-1	TRBV18	.	TGTGCCAGCTCCCTCCGTGGCGGGGAGGCTAACACTGAAGCTTTCTTT	CASSLRGGEANTEAFF
.	TRBJ2-1	TRBV29-1	TRBD1	TGCAGCGTTGCCGGGACAGAGGGGTATGATGAGCAGTTCTTC	CSVAGTEGYDEQFF
.	TRBJ2-1	TRBV19	.	TGTGCCAGTAGTTGGGGGGAGAGGGAGGTCGGGGATGAGCAGTTCTTC	CASSWGEREVGDEQFF
.	TRBJ2-1	TRBV4-3	TRBD2	TGCGCCAGCAGCCAGCCGAGCGGGGGCTACAATGAGCAGTTCTTC	CASSQPSGGYNEQFF
.	TRBJ2-5	TRBV15	TRBD1	TGTGCCACCAGCAGACCCGGGGACAGAGAGGTGGAGACCCAGTACTTC	CATSRPGDREVETQYF
.	TRBJ2-1	TRBV5-6	TRBD2	TGTGCCAGCCTTCTTAGCGGGAGCTGGAATGAGCAGTTCTTC	CASLLSGSWNEQFF
once	TRBJ2-7	TRBV7-9	TRBD1	TGTGCCAGCAGCCCCGTATGGACAGGGAGCTCCTACGAGCAGTACTTC	CASSPVWTGSSYEQYF
.	TRBJ2-5	TRBV19	TRBD2	TGTGCCAGTAGTATAGCGGGTCGGGAGGTTGGACCAGAGACCCAGTACTTC	CASSIAGREVGPETQYF
.	TRBJ2-2	TRBV6-6	.	TGTGCCAGCAGTCACAGGGCCGCGAACACCGGGGAGCTGTTTTTT	CASSHRAANTGELFF
.	TRBJ2-5	TRBV7-2	TRBD2	TGTGCCAGCAGCTTAGCCCTACTAGCGGAGCTTAAAGAGACCCAGTACTTC	CASSLALLAELKETQYF
.	TRBJ1-1	TRBV29-1	.	TGCAGCGTTGCCCTGACGGGAATTAACACTGAAGCTTTCTTT	CSVALTGINTEAFF
.	TRBJ1-1	TRBV12-3/TRBV12-4	.	TGTGCCAGCAGTTTATATCGGGGTACTGAAGCTTTCTTT	CASSLYRGTEAFF
.	TRBJ2-2	TRBV21-1	.	TGTGCCAGCAGGCCGAGCGGACTCGCGAACACCGGGGAGCTGTTTTTT	CASRPSGLANTGELFF
.	TRBJ1-2	TRBV13	TRBD1	TGTGCCAGCAGCTCTTGGACAGGGGAGGACTATGGCTACACCTTC	CASSSWTGEDYGYTF
.	TRBJ1-2	TRBV7-9	TRBD1	TGTGCCAGCAGCTTAAGTGGGGGGACAGGAAGCTATGGCTACACCTTC	CASSLSGGTGSYGYTF
few	TRBJ2-1	TRBV4-2	TRBD1	TGTGCCAGCAGCCAGAACAGGGGGAAGGTCAATGAGCAGTTCTTC	CASSQNRGKVNEQFF
.	TRBJ2-7	TRBV30	.	TGTGCCTGGAGTCAGGGGAGCTACGAGCAGTACTTC	CAWSQGSYEQYF
.	TRBJ2-1	TRBV29-1	TRBD2	TGCAGCGTTGTAGCGGGTACCTACAATGAGCAGTTCTTC	CSVVAGTYNEQFF
.	TRBJ1-1	TRBV19	.	TGTGCCAGTAGTGTACAGGGTTACACTGAAGCTTTCTTT	CASSVQGYTEAFF
.	TRBJ2-3	TRBV25-1	.	TGTGCCAGCAGTAAGACTCTTGAGTTAGATACGCAGTATTTT	CASSKTLELDTQYF
.	TRBJ2-3	TRBV7-3	TRBD2	TGTGCCAGCAGCTTTAGCGGGAGCGGCACAGATACGCAGTATTTT	CASSFSGSGTDTQYF
.	TRBJ2-1	TRBV6-4	TRBD2	TGTGCCAGCAGCCGGACTAGCGGGAAGGTTGAGCAGTTCTTC	CASSRTSGKVEQFF
.	TRBJ1-1	TRBV6-2/TRBV6-3	TRBD1	TGTGCCAGCAGTTACAGGGACAGTCGATATACTGAAGCTTTCTTT	CASSYRDSRYTEAFF
.	TRBJ2-7	TRBV10-1	TRBD2	TGCGCCAGCAGTGAAGGAAGGGGCGGGACTAGCGGGCCCTCCTACGAGCAGTACTTC	CASSEGRGGTSGPSYEQYF
many	TRBJ1-1	TRBV7-9	.	TGTGCCAGCAGCCATACAGGGGAAGCTTTCTTT	CASSHTGEAFF
.	TRBJ1-1	TRBV7-2	.	TGTGCCAGCAGCTTACAGGGGAGCTGGTACACTGAAGCTTTCTTT	CASSLQGSWYTEAFF